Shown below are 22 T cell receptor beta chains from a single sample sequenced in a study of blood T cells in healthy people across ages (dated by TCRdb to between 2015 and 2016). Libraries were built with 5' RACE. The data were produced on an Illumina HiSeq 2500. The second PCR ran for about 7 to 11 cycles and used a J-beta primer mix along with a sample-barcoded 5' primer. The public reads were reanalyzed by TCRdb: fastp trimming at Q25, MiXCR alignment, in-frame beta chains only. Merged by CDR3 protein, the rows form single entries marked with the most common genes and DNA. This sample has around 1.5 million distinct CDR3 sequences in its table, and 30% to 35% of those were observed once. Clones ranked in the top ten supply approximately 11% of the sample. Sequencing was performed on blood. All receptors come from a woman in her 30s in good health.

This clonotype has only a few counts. The CDR3 sequence: CASRRGTSGSDEQFF. The CDR3 nucleotides are TGTGCCAGCAGACGAGGGACTAGCGGGAGCGATGAGCAGTTCTTC. This chain joins TRBV28 and TRBJ2-1, with TRBD2 identical over 14 bases. This CDR3 has 15 residues. Unmatched junction bases numbered 6, after V lost 6 bases and J lost 8 bases. Germline assignment: CDR1 MDHEN and CDR2 SYDVKM.

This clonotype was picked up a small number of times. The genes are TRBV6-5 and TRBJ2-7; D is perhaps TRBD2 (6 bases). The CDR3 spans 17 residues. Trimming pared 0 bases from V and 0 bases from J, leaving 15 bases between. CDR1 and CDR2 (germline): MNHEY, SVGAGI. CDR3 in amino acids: CASSYSVGDSSSYEQYF. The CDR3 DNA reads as TGTGCCAGCAGTTACTCGGTGGGGGACTCCAGCTCCTACGAGCAGTACTTC.

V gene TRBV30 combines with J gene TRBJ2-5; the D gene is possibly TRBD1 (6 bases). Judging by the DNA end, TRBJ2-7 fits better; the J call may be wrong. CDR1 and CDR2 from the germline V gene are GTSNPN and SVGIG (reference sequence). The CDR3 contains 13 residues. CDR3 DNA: TGTGCCTGGAGTGTGGACAGCTTCTACGAGCAGTACTTC. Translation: CAWSVDSFYEQYF.

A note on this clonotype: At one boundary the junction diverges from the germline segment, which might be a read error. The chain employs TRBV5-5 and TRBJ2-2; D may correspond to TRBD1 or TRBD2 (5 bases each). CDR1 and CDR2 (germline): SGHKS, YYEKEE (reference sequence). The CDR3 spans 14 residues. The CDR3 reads CASSPRANTGEPFF. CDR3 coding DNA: TGTGCCAGCAGCCCCAGGGCGAACACCGGGGAGCCGTTTTTT.

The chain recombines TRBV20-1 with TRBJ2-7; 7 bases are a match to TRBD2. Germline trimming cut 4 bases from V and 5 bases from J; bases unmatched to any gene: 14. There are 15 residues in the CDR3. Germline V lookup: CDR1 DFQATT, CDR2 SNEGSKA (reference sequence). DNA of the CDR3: TGCAGTGCTACCGTGGGGAGGGGCCGTGTCGACGAGCAGTACTTC. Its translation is CSATVGRGRVDEQYF.

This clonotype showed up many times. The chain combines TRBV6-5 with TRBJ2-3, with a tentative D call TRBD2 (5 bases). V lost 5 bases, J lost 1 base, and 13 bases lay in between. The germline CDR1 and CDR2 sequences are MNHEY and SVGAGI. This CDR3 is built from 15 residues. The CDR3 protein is CASSTSLFGTDTQYF. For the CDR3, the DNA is TGTGCCAGCAGTACTAGTCTGTTTGGCACAGATACGCAGTATTTT.

CDR3: CASGSDSTSYEQYF. For the CDR3, the DNA is TGTGCCAGCGGTTCGGACAGTACCTCCTACGAGCAGTACTTC. The rearrangement links TRBV7-2 to TRBJ2-7; the D gene is possibly TRBD1 (6 bases). The CDR3 covers 14 residues. Germline V gives CDR1 SGHTA, CDR2 FQGNSA. Between the trimmed V and J ends, which lost 8 bases and 0 bases, there was a span of 14 bases.

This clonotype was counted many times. The CDR3 is CASSWTSGRADTQYF. DNA of the CDR3: TGTGCCAGCAGTTGGACTAGCGGGAGGGCAGATACGCAGTATTTT. J is TRBJ2-3 and V is TRBV6-4, with 15 bases lining up with TRBD2. The length of the CDR3 is 15 residues. Germline V gives CDR1 MRHNA, CDR2 SNTAGT. V shed 5 bases, J shed 4 bases, and the junction held 1 base outside the gene matches.

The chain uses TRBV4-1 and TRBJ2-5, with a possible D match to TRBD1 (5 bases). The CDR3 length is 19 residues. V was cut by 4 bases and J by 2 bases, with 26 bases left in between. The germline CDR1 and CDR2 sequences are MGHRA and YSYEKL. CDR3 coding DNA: TGCGCCAGCAGCCCCAAGGTGGTGCTAGTGGATAGGGGACAAGAGACCCAGTACTTC. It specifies CASSPKVVLVDRGQETQYF.

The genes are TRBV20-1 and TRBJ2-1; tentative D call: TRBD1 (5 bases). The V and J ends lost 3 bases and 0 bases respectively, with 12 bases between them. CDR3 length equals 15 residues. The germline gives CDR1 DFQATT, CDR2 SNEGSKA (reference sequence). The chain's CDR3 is CSASSGAPSYNEQFF. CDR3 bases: TGCAGTGCTAGTAGTGGGGCCCCCTCCTACAATGAGCAGTTCTTC.

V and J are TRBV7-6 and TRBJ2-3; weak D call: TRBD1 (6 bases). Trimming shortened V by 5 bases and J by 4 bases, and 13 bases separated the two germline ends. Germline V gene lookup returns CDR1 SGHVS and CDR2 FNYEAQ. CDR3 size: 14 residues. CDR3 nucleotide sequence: TGTGCCAGCAGCCAGGGGTTGGGGTCAGATACGCAGTATTTT. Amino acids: CASSQGLGSDTQYF. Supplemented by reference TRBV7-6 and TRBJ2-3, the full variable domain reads GAGVSQSPRYKVTKRGQDVALRCDPISGHVSLYWYRQALGQGPEFLTYFNYEAQQDKSGLPNDRFSAERPEGSISTLTIQRTEQRDSAMYRCASSQGLGSDTQYFGPGTRLTVL.

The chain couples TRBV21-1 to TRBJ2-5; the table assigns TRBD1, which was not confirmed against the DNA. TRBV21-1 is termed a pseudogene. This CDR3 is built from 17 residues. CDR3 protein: CATIAPGTEGEKETQYF. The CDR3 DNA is TGTGCCACCATAGCCCCCGGGACAGAGGGGGAGAAAGAGACCCAGTACTTC.

CDR3 protein: CASSVEAGGLANEQFF. The CDR3, as DNA: TGTGCCAGCAGCGTAGAGGCGGGAGGGCTGGCCAATGAGCAGTTCTTC. This chain joins TRBV9 and TRBJ2-1; 9 bases map to TRBD2. This CDR3 contains 16 residues. CDR1 and CDR2 (germline): SGDLS, YYNGEE. V was pared by 0 bases and J by 6 bases, with 7 bases of the junction left unmatched.

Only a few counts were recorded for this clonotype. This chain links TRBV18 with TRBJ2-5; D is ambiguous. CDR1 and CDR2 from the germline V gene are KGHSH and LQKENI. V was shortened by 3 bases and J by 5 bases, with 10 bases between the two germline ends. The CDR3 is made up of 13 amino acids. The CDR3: CASSPGLSETQYF. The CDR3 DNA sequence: TGTGCCAGCTCACCGGGTTTGAGCGAGACCCAGTACTTC.

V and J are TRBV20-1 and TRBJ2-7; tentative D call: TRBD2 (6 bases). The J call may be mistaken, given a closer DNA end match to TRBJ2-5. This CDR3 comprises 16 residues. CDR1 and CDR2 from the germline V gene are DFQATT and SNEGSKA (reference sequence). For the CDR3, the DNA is TGCAGTGCTAGAGATCGGGAGTTTCCGATCGCAGAGACCCAGTACTTC. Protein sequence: CSARDREFPIAETQYF.

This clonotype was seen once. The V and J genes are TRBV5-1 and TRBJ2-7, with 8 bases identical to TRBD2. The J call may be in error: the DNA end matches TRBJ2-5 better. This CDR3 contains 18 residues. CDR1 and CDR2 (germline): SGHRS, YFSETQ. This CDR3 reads CAGSLGLVGGGSKETQYF. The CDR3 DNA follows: TGCGCCGGTAGCCTGGGACTAGTAGGTGGTGGGTCAAAAGAGACCCAGTACTTC.

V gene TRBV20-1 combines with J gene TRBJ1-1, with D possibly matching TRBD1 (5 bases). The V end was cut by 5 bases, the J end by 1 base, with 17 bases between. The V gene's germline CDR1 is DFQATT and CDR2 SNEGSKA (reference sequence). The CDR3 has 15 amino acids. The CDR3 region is CSADILGRPNTEAFF. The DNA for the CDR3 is TGCAGTGCTGACATCTTGGGACGGCCGAACACTGAAGCTTTCTTT.

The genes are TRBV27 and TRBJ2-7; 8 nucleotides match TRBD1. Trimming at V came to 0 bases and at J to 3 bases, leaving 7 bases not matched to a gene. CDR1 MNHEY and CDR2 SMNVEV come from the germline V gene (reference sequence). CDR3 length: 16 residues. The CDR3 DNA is TGTGCCAGCAGTTTATCCTCCGGGACAGGCCTCTACGAGCAGTACTTC. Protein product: CASSLSSGTGLYEQYF.

CDR3 residues: CASSLAGGLTFF. The CDR3 nucleotides are TGTGCCAGCAGCTTAGCGGGAGGTCTGACGTTCTTC. This chain joins TRBV11-2 and TRBJ2-1; TRBD2 aligns across 7 bases. Germline values: CDR1 SGHAT, CDR2 FQNNGV. The CDR3 contains 12 residues. The V and J ends lost 1 base and 15 bases, in that order; junction bases with no gene match: 6.

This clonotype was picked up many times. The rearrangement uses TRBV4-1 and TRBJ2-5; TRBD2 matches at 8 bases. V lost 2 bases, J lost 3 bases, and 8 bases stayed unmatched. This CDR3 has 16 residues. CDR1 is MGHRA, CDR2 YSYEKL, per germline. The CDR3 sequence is CASSQRLALAEETQYF. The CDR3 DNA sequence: TGCGCCAGCAGCCAAAGATTGGCACTAGCGGAAGAGACCCAGTACTTC.

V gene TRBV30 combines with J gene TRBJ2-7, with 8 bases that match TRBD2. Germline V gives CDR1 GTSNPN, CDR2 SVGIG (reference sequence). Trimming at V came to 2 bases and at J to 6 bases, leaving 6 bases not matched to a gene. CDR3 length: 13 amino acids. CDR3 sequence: CAWSKSREGEQYF. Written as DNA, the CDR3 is TGTGCCTGGAGTAAATCCCGGGAGGGCGAGCAGTACTTC.

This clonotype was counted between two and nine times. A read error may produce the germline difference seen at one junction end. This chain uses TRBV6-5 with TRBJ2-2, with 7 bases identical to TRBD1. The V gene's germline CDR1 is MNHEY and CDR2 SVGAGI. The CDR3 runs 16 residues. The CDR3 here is CASSSPRTGETGERFF. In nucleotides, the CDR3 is TGTGCCAGCAGTTCTCCCAGAACAGGGGAAACCGGGGAGCGGTTTTTT.